This T cell receptor beta chain was retrieved from a study of T cells in Graves' hyperthyroidism and ophthalmopathy (dated by TCRdb to the late 2010s). Broadly, across the study: Peripheral blood was collected at initial diagnosis, before any treatment. TCR V-J signatures able to tell the groups apart were searched for in a discovery cohort of 90 to 100 patients, of whom 43 had Graves' ophthalmopathy and about 55 had stable Graves' hyperthyroidism. Prospective prediction of ophthalmopathy was tested in an independent validation cohort consisting of some 19 hyperthyroidism patients and over 15 patients who later progressed to ophthalmopathy. For training and testing, the roughly 97 patients in the discovery cohort were randomly divided in a 7:3 ratio. The study also compared thyroid tissue and blood T-cell repertoires from about six Graves' hyperthyroidism patients. Following sampling, methimazole starting at 30 mg daily was given to hyperthyroidism patients, and high-dose intravenous methylprednisolone was given to ophthalmopathy patients. TCR Vbeta CDR3 sequencing of 120 to 150 peripheral blood samples (about 45 ophthalmopathy, about 75 hyperthyroidism and approximately 17 progressor patients) is reported in the paper.

A note on this clonotype: Its binding antigen is unknown. Base quality data are lacking; no much larger clone is found one base away.

Stable Graves' hyperthyroidism was defined as no progression to ophthalmopathy during 18 months of follow-up. Hyperthyroidism patients were newly diagnosed, had a disease duration of under 2 months, and were aged 18 to 65 years. Any patient with an uncontrolled infection, another autoimmune disease, pregnancy or lactation was excluded. Diagnoses were established on the basis of clinical symptoms, serum thyroxine and TRAb, thyroid ultrasound, and orbital computed tomography. PBMCs were isolated from 8 to 10 ml of fresh peripheral blood by Ficoll-Paque density gradient centrifugation. Trizol reagent was used to extract total RNA, and RNA quality was then checked on an Agilent 2100 Bioanalyzer. The TCR beta CDR3 regions were amplified from the RNA transcripts. A first-round RT-PCR of the TCR CDR3 used the HTBI primer set with the Qiagen OneStep RT-PCR kit. A second multiplex PCR round built the libraries, followed by size selection and purification. The libraries were sequenced on an Illumina HiSeq2000 using paired-end 100 bp reads. The authors' analysis ran thus. SOAPnuke was used to process the raw data, throwing out any read that contained adapters or uncalled bases, had a mean Phred below 15, or lacked an exact constant-primer or identifier match. High-quality paired reads were merged using COPE v1.2.5, and each unique nucleotide sequence was defined as a clonotype. MiTCR v1.1 was used to align clonotypes to the IMGT TRBV, TRBD and TRBJ reference segments. Only V-J combinations with frequency above 0.0001, covering approximately 99% of repertoires, were analysed. A TCS score was defined as the ratio between F50 (clonal expansion) and ExV (chaos), using BLOSUM62-based TCRdist between CDR3 peptides within each V-J. Welch's t-statistics and random forest reduced some 510 V-J features to roughly 13, which were used in a naive Bayes classifier (R e1071). The public reads were reanalyzed by TCRdb: fastp trimming at Q25, MiXCR alignment, in-frame beta chains only. Duplicate CDR3 protein sequences are folded into a single record with the most common DNA and genes. TCRdb, rather than the study authors, made the V and J calls. The sample contains 400,000 to 600,000 distinct CDR3 sequences, less than 25% of them found a single time. The top ten hold around 27% of the sample.

A distance of 11 bases separates the germline ends of V and J, which lose 6 bases and 3 bases respectively. Inclusive of the bounding cysteine and phenylalanine, the CDR3 is 13 residues long. The only DNA kept is the CDR3, 39 bases in frame from the first base. The full study reports these points: A 13 V-J signature model separated ophthalmopathy from stable hyperthyroidism, with around 88% sensitivity and about 81% specificity in cross-validation and 80%/75% in testing. In validation, progression to ophthalmopathy was predicted by the model with approximately 67% sensitivity and just over 72% specificity, a median of about 6 months before onset. No statistical method was used to fix the sample size in advance, and group allocation was not hidden from the investigators. Most expanded thyroid clonotypes (frequency above 0.001) were also detected in blood, a finding suggesting that blood repertoires may reflect thyroid immune responses.

Sample: blood. This sequence originates from a man younger than 35 with Graves' hyperthyroidism. The sequence is built from TRBV12-3 or TRBV12-4 and TRBJ1-1, with the D gene not clear enough to name. CDR3 protein: CASSQRLDTEAFF. The bases read TGTGCCAGCAGCCAACGACTAGACACTGAAGCTTTCTTT.